Below are 15 T cell receptor beta chains sequenced from a single sample in a study of post-analysis software for immune sequencing data. No antigen is known for these receptors. Study-level results: Roughly five TRBV segments occurring more often in patients than controls included TRBV5-6, TRBV5-1 and TRBV20-1.

Sequencing libraries made from TCR beta cDNA carried unique molecular identifiers. MiXCR was run by TCRdb on the PCR reads, yielding one entry per CDR3 protein. The sample contains roughly 730,000 distinct CDR3 sequences, roughly 27% of which appear only once. The specimen sequenced was blood. These receptors originate from a girl aged 10 to 17 with multiple sclerosis.

This clonotype was recorded once. The V gene is TRBV18, the J gene TRBJ2-7; 8 bases align to TRBD1. With 3 bases clipped from V and 2 bases from J, the junction kept 6 bases outside the gene matches. Germline V CDR1 and CDR2: KGHSH, LQKENI. This CDR3 comprises 15 residues. The CDR3, as DNA: TGTGCCAGCTCACCCCCGGGACAGGCTCCCTACGAGCAGTACTTC. The encoded protein is CASSPPGQAPYEQYF.

This clonotype was counted many times. The V gene is TRBV3-1, the J gene TRBJ2-3; D not certain. The CDR3 spans 12 residues. Trimming took off 3 bases at V and 6 bases at J, with 7 bases between the two ends. Looked up from germline, CDR1 is LGHDT and CDR2 is YNNKEL (reference sequence). CDR3: CASSQLRDTQYF. In nucleotides, the CDR3 is TGTGCCAGCAGCCAGTTGAGGGATACGCAGTATTTT.

This chain joins TRBV6-5 and TRBJ1-2; 10 bases map to TRBD1. Looked up from germline, CDR1 is MNHEY and CDR2 is SVGAGI. This CDR3 is built from 13 residues. V lost 5 bases and J lost 8; bases outside the gene matches: 5. The CDR3 here is CASSRGTGAGYTF. Here the CDR3 DNA reads TGTGCCAGCAGTCGAGGGACAGGGGCCGGCTACACCTTC.

This clonotype was recorded many times. This sequence joins TRBV10-3 and TRBJ2-5; the D is unclear. The CDR3 length is 13 residues. Germline-derived CDR1 and CDR2 are ENHRY and SYGVKD. The V and J ends lost 5 bases and 3 bases respectively, with 10 bases between them. Written as DNA, the CDR3 is TGTGCCATCAGTATGACCGAGGAAGAGACCCAGTACTTC. Translation: CAISMTEEETQYF.

This clonotype was counted a few times. The V call is TRBV10-3, the J call TRBJ2-3; 8 nucleotides line up with TRBD2. From germline, CDR1 is ENHRY and CDR2 SYGVKD. CDR3 length equals 15 residues. J was trimmed by 1 base and V by 5 bases; bases with no gene match: 5. CDR3 amino acids: CAISKLADGTDTQYF. CDR3 nucleotides: TGTGCCATCAGTAAACTAGCGGACGGCACAGATACGCAGTATTTT.

The CDR3 sequence is CASSPRVTGTGELFF. The CDR3 bases are TGTGCCAGCAGTCCTCGTGTGACGGGTACCGGGGAGCTGTTTTTT. This chain links TRBV28 with TRBJ2-2; unclear D gene. Trimming removed 5 bases at V and 5 bases at J, with 15 bases between. CDR3 size: 15 residues. Germline loops: CDR1 MDHEN, CDR2 SYDVKM.

The rearrangement links TRBV12-3 or TRBV12-4 to TRBJ2-1; the match to TRBD2 covers 13 bases. V shed 6 bases, J shed 9 bases, and the junction held 14 bases outside the gene matches. The length of the CDR3 is 17 residues. The CDR3 region has the DNA TGTGCCAGCAGGGATGGGACTAGCGGGAAGAGATCGGGTGAGCAGTTCTTC. This sequence encodes CASRDGTSGKRSGEQFF.

The rearrangement links TRBV20-1 to TRBJ1-6; no clear D. Trimming cost V 0 bases and J 12 bases, with 12 bases left between them. Germline-derived CDR1 and CDR2 are DFQATT and SNEGSKA (reference sequence). This CDR3 comprises 13 residues. The CDR3 region is CSARDSTEGPLHF. CDR3 nucleotides: TGCAGTGCTAGAGATTCTACCGAGGGACCCCTCCACTTT.

The chain combines TRBV4-3 with TRBJ2-2; no clear D gene. The V gene lost 1 base and the J gene lost 2 bases, with 14 bases spanning the gap. CDR1 and CDR2 from the germline V gene are LGHNA and YSLEER. There are 17 residues in the CDR3. For the CDR3, the DNA is TGCGCCAGCAGCCAAGTCGGCCCCCAGCGAAACACCGGGGAGCTGTTTTTT. Protein product: CASSQVGPQRNTGELFF.

This clonotype was detected once. The chain has TRBV18 and TRBJ2-7; maybe TRBD2 (6 bases). CDR3 length: 15 residues. Per the germline V gene, CDR1 is KGHSH and CDR2 is LQKENI. Trimming removed 0 bases at V and 6 bases at J, with 15 bases between. The CDR3 loop reads CASSPPLGTQGEQYF. Here the CDR3 DNA reads TGTGCCAGCTCACCACCCTTAGGGACTCAGGGCGAGCAGTACTTC.

This clonotype was detected many times. The CDR3 protein is CASSRAYQAYEQYF. Here the CDR3 DNA reads TGTGCCAGCAGCCGGGCCTACCAGGCCTACGAGCAGTACTTC. The chain employs TRBV7-2 and TRBJ2-7; unclear D gene. Germline-derived CDR1 and CDR2 are SGHTA and FQGNSA. Trimming took 5 bases from V and 2 from J, leaving 13 bases between them. This CDR3 has 14 residues.

The chain carries TRBV12-3 or TRBV12-4 and TRBJ2-3; possibly TRBD1 or TRBD2 for D (5 bases each). The V and J ends lost 4 bases and 4 bases respectively, with 12 bases between them. The CDR3 has 14 residues. CDR3 coding DNA: TGTGCCAGCAGTTACGGGACGAGCGCAGATACGCAGTATTTT. Encoded protein: CASSYGTSADTQYF.

In its sample, this clonotype was seen a few times. V usage is TRBV28 and J usage is TRBJ1-1; no definite D call. From germline, CDR1 is MDHEN and CDR2 SYDVKM. The CDR3 covers 14 residues. Trimming took 5 bases from V and 3 from J, leaving 13 bases between them. CDR3 protein: CASSPGRVDTEAFF. The CDR3 bases are TGTGCCAGCAGTCCCGGGAGGGTGGACACTGAAGCTTTCTTT.

The DNA of the CDR3 is TGTGCCACCAGTGATGCCCCCGTGGAGACCCAGTACTTC. Its translation: CATSDAPVETQYF. The chain uses TRBV24-1 and TRBJ2-5; D not resolved. The CDR3 loop spans 13 amino acids. Germline V gene lookup returns CDR1 KGHDR and CDR2 SFDVKD. Between the trimmed V and J ends, which lost 3 bases and 5 bases, there was a span of 9 bases.

This clonotype was recorded a few times. The rearrangement uses TRBV20-1 and TRBJ2-1; D could derive from TRBD1 or TRBD2 (6 bases each). V dropped 3 bases and J dropped 3 bases, with 18 bases sitting between them. The CDR3 runs to 16 residues. Germline V gene lookup returns CDR1 DFQATT and CDR2 SNEGSKA (reference sequence). The CDR3 coding sequence is TGCAGTGCTAGTTCCCTAGAGGGGGGAGACTACAATGAGCAGTTCTTC. It translates to CSASSLEGGDYNEQFF.